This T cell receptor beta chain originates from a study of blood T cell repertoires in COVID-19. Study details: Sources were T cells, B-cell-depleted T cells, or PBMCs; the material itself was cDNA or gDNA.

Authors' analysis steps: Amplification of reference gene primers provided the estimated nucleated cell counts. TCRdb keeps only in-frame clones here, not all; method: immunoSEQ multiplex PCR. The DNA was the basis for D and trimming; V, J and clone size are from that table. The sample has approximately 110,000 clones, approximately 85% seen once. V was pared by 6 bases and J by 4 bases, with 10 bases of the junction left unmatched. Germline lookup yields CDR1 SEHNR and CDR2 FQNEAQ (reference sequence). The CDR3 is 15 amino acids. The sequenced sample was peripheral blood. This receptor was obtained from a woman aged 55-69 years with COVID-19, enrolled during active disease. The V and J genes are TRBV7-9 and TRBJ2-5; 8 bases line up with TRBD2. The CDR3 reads CASSTSGTRGETQYF. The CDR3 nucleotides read TGTGCCAGCAGTACTTCCGGGACTAGGGGAGAGACCCAGTACTTC.